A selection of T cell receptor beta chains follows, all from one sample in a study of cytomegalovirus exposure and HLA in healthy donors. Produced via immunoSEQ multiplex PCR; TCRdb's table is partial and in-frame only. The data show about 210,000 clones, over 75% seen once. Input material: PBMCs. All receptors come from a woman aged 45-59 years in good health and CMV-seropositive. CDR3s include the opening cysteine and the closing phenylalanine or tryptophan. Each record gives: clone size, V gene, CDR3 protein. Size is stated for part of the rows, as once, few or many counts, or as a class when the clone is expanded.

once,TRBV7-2,CASSLGGTGDQPQHF
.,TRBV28,CASSVPGTGGNIQYF
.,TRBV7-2,CASSLARDQPQHF
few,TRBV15,CATSRVFGSVSQFF
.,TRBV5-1,CASSLLPGAGQPQHF
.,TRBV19,CATSVGRETQYF
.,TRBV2,CASSDGTVDQPQHF
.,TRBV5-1,CASSPRTGGFNTEAFF
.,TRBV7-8,CASSRDLARGTDTQYF
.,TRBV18,CASSIPADTQYF
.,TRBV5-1,CASSAGGRYNEQFF
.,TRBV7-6,CASSLAGGNYEQYF
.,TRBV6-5,CASSYSQGSNTGELFF
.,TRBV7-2,CASSSRRDTEAFF
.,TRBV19,CASQLDSYSNQPQHF
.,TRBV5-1,CASSLRQGPSYGYTF
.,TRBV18,CASSTGQGYGELFF
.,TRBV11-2,CASSLTGGYTF
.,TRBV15,CATSRDQGAPSSEQYF
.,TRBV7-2,CASSLSQSHTF
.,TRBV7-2,CASSLVREEQYF
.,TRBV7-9,CASSSRTGRISTDTQYF
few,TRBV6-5,CASRRTGMAGELFF
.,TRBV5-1,CASSYRGTSGGSTDTQYF
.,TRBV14,CASSQDFRSYGYTF
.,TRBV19,CASSIEWTALNYGYTF
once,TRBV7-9,CASSLRRQGTDEQYF
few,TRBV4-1,CASSQVRWGGRNEQFF
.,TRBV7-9,CASSYKYTEAFF
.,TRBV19,CATPGDYTDTQYF
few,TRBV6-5,CASSYSRGANEKLFF
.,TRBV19,CASSIPTGGNSPLHF
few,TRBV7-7,CASSSGLAGGHEQFF
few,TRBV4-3,CASSQDPGNTEAFF
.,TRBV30,CAWSGGGLGEKLFF
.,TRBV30,CAWNAGQINEKLFF
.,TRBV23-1,CASSYRDQPVGFF
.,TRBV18,CASSPGTGHTEEAFF
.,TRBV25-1,CASSENWGPGDTQYF
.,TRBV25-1,CASSDGEGWYNSPLHF
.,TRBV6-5,CASKIGQGVETQYF
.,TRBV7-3,CASSQAGVAYNEQFF
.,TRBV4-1,CASSQALGDTEAFF
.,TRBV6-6,CASSRAQGSNEKLFF
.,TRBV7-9,CASSSPPDRDTYEQYF
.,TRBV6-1,CASSEQLYSNQPQHF
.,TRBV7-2,CASSSRDRDYEQYF
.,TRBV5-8,CASSPGQGALVETQYF
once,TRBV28,CASSSKTGANTEAFF
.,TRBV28,CASSWAPTSGDTDTQYF